This T cell receptor beta chain was documented in a study of blood T cell repertoires in COVID-19. Background on the study: Italy, Spain and the United States were the sources of the convalescent and acute COVID-19 samples. Sample material is recorded as cDNA or gDNA derived from T cells, B-cell-depleted T cells, or PBMCs.

Patients of the Seattle cohort, enrolled during active infection, were followed longitudinally. The CDR3 covers 15 residues. V was cut by 1 base and J by 2 bases, with 12 bases left in between. Germline loops: CDR1 SGHRS, CDR2 YFSETQ. In the source study's methods: Nucleated cell counts were estimated from reference gene primer amplification. Repertoires were generated with immunoSEQ multiplex PCR, while TCRdb's copy carries only in-frame clones and drops some. V, J and clone size are taken as reported in that table, and D and trimming were inferred from the DNA itself. The sample shows roughly 200,000 clones, approximately 78% of them seen only once.

The sequence derives from a woman older than 75 with COVID-19, enrolled during active disease. The chain employs TRBV5-1 and TRBJ1-1, with D uncertain. Sequenced input: peripheral blood. This CDR3 reads CASSLSSSGNTEAFF. The DNA of the CDR3 is TGCGCCAGCAGCTTGTCCTCCAGCGGTAACACTGAAGCTTTCTTT.